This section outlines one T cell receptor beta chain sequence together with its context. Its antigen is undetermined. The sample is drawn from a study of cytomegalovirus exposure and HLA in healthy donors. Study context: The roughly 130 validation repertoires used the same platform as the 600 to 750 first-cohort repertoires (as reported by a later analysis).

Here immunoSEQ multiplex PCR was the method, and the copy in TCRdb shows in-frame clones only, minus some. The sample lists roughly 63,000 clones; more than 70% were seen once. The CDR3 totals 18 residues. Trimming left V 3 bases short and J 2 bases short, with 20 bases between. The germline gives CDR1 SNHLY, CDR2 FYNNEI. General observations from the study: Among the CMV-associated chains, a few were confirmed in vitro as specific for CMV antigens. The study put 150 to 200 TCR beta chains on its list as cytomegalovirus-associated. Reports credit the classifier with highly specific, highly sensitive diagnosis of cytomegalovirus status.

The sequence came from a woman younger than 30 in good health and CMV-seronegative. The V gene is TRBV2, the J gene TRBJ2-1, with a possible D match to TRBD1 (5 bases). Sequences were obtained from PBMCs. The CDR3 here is CASSDMGWAVGAYNEQFF. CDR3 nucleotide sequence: TGTGCCAGCAGTGACATGGGGTGGGCAGTAGGGGCCTACAATGAGCAGTTCTTC. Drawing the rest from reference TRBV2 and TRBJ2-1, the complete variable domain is EPEVTQTPSHQVTQMGQEVILRCVPISNHLYFYWYRQILGQKVEFLVSFYNNEISEKSEIFDDQFSVERPDGSNFTLKIRSTKLEDSAMYFCASSDMGWAVGAYNEQFFGPGTRLTVL.